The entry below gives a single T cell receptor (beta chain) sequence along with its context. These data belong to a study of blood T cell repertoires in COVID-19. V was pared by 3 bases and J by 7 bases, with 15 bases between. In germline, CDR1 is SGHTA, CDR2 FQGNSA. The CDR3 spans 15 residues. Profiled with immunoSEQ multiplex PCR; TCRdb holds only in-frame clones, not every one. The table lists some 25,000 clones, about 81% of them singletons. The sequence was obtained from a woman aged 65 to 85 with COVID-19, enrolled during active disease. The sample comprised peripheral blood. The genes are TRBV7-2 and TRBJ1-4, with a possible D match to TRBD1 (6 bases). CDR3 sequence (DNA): TGTGCCAGCAGCTTGGGGGGGCAGGGATCTGAAAAACTGTTTTTT. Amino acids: CASSLGGQGSEKLFF.